These 5 T cell receptor beta chains came from one sample sequenced in a study of control samples from healthy donors and cancer patients. Only in-frame clones appear in the TCRdb table, and some are missing; sequencing was by immunoSEQ multiplex PCR. The sample has 90,000 or so clones; around nine tenths are singletons. The specimen was PBMCs. These receptors originate from a woman between 50 and 59 years old with colorectal cancer.

The V and J genes are TRBV7-2 and TRBJ1-4; D gene uncertain. Germline values: CDR1 SGHTA, CDR2 FQGNSA. CDR3 size: 15 residues. Trimming left V 7 bases short and J 5 bases short, with 17 bases between. This CDR3 reads CASTPNNGGNEKLFF. CDR3 DNA: TGTGCCAGCACCCCCAATAATGGAGGAAATGAAAAACTGTTTTTT.

The chain joins TRBV18 to TRBJ2-5; 11 bases align to TRBD2. Germline CDR1 KGHSH, CDR2 LQKENI. This CDR3 has 16 amino acids. J lost 2 bases, V lost 8 bases, and 10 bases had no gene match. In DNA, the CDR3 is TGTGCCAGCACGGAAACCGGGACTAGCGGACAAGAGACCCAGTACTTC. Translation: CASTETGTSGQETQYF.

The chain carries TRBV27 and TRBJ2-1, with a weak D call TRBD1 (5 bases). The CDR3 spans 13 residues. Between the trimmed V and J ends, which lost 5 bases and 6 bases, there was a span of 11 bases. CDR1 and CDR2 from the germline V gene are MNHEY and SMNVEV (reference sequence). CDR3 DNA: TGTGCCAGCAGTCCTTATAGGGGCAATGAGCAGTTCTTC. Encoded protein: CASSPYRGNEQFF.

The chain is built from TRBV5-1 and TRBJ2-7, with TRBD1 matching over 9 bases. This CDR3 contains 13 residues. V trimming: 0 bases; J trimming: 5 bases; junction bases outside the gene matches: 0. Germline V lookup: CDR1 SGHRS, CDR2 YFSETQ. CDR3 protein: CASSLGQGDEQYV. The CDR3 nucleotides are TGCGCCAGCAGCTTGGGACAGGGGGACGAGCAGTACGTC.

The J gene is TRBJ1-1, the V gene TRBV19; D is undetermined. There are 13 residues in the CDR3. V lost 5 bases, J lost 1 base, and 8 bases lay in between. Germline V gives CDR1 LNHDA, CDR2 SQIVND (reference sequence). The CDR3 DNA reads as TGTGCCAGTAGTGCCGGACGGAACACTGAAGCTTTCTTT. This translates into CASSAGRNTEAFF.